A selection of T cell receptor beta chains follows, all from one sample in a study of blood T cells in healthy people across ages. TCRdb analysed the 5' RACE reads with MiXCR anew, one entry per CDR3 protein. The repertoire consists of 700,000 or so distinct CDR3 sequences, with approximately 40% occurring once and the leading ten covering roughly 30%. Specimen: blood. Every receptor here comes from a man older than 75 in good health. Each CDR3 is given with its conserved first and last residue.

v_call	j_call	cdr3_aa
TRBV28	TRBJ2-1	CASSFYDRSSYEQFF
TRBV6-2/TRBV6-3	TRBJ2-2	CASSYFPGELFF
TRBV6-2/TRBV6-3	TRBJ2-5	CASRNTGPSGDQYF
TRBV4-2	TRBJ2-7	CAAGATYEQYF
TRBV6-1	TRBJ2-7	CASEYGLIYEQYF
TRBV20-1	TRBJ2-5	CSARSPGSYNEQYF
TRBV29-1	-	CSLREQTYNEQYF
TRBV6-2/TRBV6-3	-	CASLSGLAGGVETQYF
TRBV20-1	TRBJ1-2	CSANPAQAPYGYTF
TRBV20-1	TRBJ1-2	CSASLVSGTGYGYTF
TRBV5-1	TRBJ2-2	CASSRGTNTGELFF